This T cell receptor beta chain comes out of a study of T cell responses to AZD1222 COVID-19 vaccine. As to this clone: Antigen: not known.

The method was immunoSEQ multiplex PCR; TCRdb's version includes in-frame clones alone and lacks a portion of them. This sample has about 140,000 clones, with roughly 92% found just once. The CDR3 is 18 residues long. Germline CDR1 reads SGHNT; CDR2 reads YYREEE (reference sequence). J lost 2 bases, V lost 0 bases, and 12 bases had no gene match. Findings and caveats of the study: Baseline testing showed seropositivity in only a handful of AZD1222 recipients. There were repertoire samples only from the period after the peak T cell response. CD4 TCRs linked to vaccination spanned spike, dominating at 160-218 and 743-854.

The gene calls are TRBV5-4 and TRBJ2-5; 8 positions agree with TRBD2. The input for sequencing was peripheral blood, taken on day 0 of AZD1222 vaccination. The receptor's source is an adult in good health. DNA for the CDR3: TGTGCCAGCAGCTTGGGAATAGCGGGACCGGGGGGGCAAGAGACCCAGTACTTC. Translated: CASSLGIAGPGGQETQYF.